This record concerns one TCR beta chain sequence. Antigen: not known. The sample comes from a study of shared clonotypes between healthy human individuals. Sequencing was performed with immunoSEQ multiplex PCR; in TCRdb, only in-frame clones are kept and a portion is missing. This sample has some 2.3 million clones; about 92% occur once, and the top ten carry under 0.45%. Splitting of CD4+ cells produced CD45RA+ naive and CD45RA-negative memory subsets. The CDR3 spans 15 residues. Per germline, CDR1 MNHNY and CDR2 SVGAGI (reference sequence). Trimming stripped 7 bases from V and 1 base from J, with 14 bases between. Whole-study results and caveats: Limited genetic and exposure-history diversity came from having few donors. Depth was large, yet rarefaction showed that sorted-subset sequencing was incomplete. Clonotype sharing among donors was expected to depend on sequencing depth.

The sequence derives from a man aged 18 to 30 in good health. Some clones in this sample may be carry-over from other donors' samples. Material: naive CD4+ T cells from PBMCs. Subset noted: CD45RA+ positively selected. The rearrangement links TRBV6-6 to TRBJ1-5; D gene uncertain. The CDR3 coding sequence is TGTGCCAGCACCAGAGGTGGTCCGAGCAATCAGCCCCAGCATTTT. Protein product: CASTRGGPSNQPQHF.